The source of this T cell receptor beta chain is a study of OX40 agonist ivuxolimab in advanced cancers. The wider study: Patients were dosed with the agonistic anti-OX40 (CD134) antibody ivuxolimab. General study results and limits: The antigen specificity of the peripheral T cells (those that were expanded) was not determined. Expanded clones were, on average, more numerous among CD8+ T cells than CD4+. Low clonal expansion, among the lowest seen, marked partial responders at 0.1-3.0 mg/kg.

To note about this clone: No antigen is known for it.

TCRdb keeps only in-frame clones here, not all; method: immunoSEQ multiplex PCR. The data show around 95,000 clones, roughly 90% seen once. This CDR3 region has 13 residues. Germline V gene data show CDR1 as SGHDT and CDR2 as YYEEEE. V lost 0 bases and J lost 7, with 8 bases in between. The source material was CD4+ or CD8+ T cells sorted from blood, sampled in a trial of the OX40 agonist ivuxolimab. The chain is built from TRBV5-6 and TRBJ1-5, with no clear D. This clonotype was sampled from an adult with an advanced solid tumor such as melanoma, head and neck, liver or kidney cancer. The CDR3 loop is CASSLEEGQPQHF. CDR3 nucleotide sequence: TGTGCCAGCAGCTTGGAGGAGGGCCAGCCCCAGCATTTT.